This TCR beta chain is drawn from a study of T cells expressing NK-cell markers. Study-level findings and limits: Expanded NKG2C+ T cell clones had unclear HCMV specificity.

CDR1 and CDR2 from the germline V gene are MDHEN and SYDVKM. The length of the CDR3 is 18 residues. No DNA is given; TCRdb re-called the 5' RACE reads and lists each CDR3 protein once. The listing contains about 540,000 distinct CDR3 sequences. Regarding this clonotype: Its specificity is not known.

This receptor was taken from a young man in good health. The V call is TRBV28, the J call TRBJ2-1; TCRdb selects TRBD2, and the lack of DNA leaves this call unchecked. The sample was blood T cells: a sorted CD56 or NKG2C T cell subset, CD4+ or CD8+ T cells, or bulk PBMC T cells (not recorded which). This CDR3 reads CASTNLLAGGPSYNEQFF.